What follows are 30 T cell receptor beta chains derived from one specimen sequenced in a study of blood T cell repertoires in COVID-19. Method: immunoSEQ multiplex PCR; TCRdb's copy keeps in-frame clones and lacks some. Of about 120,000 clones listed, roughly 84% were seen once; the top ten hold less than 3.5%. Material for sequencing was peripheral blood. Every receptor here comes from a man aged 35-49 years with acute or convalescent COVID-19.

CDR3 sequence reads: CASSLPGQENTGELFF. Written as DNA, the CDR3 is TGTGCCAGCTCATTACCGGGACAGGAGAACACCGGGGAGCTGTTTTTT. J is TRBJ2-2 and V is TRBV18; 8 bases agree with TRBD1. J was trimmed by 1 base and V by 5 bases; bases with no gene match: 6. CDR3 length: 16 residues. Germline V lookup: CDR1 KGHSH, CDR2 LQKENI.

The V gene is TRBV12-5, the J gene TRBJ1-5; 7 bases are a match to TRBD1. This CDR3 spans 18 amino acids. Per germline, CDR1 LGHNT and CDR2 FRNRAP. With 0 bases clipped from V and 7 bases from J, the junction kept 15 bases outside the gene matches. The chain's CDR3 is CASGLVLDRQGRGQPQHF. CDR3 DNA: TGTGCTAGTGGTTTGGTACTCGACAGACAGGGTAGGGGCCAGCCCCAGCATTTT.

The chain couples TRBV5-1 to TRBJ1-1; perhaps TRBD1 as D (6 bases). In germline, CDR1 is SGHRS, CDR2 YFSETQ. The CDR3 consists of 14 residues. The V end lost 1 base, the J end lost 5 bases, and 12 bases lay between the germline ends. CDR3 sequence reads: CASSLTGSMTEAFF. The CDR3 DNA sequence: TGCGCCAGCAGCTTGACAGGGAGCATGACTGAAGCTTTCTTT.

The chain is built from TRBV6-4 and TRBJ1-5; a possible D gene is TRBD1 (6 bases). The length of the CDR3 is 15 residues. Trimming pared 6 bases from V and 6 bases from J, leaving 18 bases between. Germline CDR1 and CDR2: MRHNA and SNTAGT. The CDR3 region is CASSNFQGSPQPQHF. The CDR3 DNA reads TGTGCCAGCAGCAACTTTCAGGGGTCACCTCAGCCCCAGCATTTT.

The gene calls are TRBV19 and TRBJ2-7; the D gene is possibly TRBD1 (7 bases). This CDR3 has 15 residues. Trimming took off 6 bases at V and 2 bases at J, with 17 bases between the two ends. Per germline, CDR1 LNHDA and CDR2 SQIVND (reference sequence). CDR3 bases: TGTGCCAGTAGCGAGGAGGGGGCTGTGACCTACGAGCAGTACTTC. Translating it yields CASSEEGAVTYEQYF.

The chain has TRBV24-1 and TRBJ1-1, with 9 bases lining up with TRBD1. The CDR3 length is 15 residues. The germline V gene encodes CDR1 KGHDR and CDR2 SFDVKD. Germline trimming cut 7 bases from V and 1 base from J; bases unmatched to any gene: 6. The chain's CDR3 is CATRPTDRGNTEAFF. CDR3 sequence (DNA): TGTGCCACCAGGCCGACGGACAGGGGGAACACTGAAGCTTTCTTT.

The chain joins TRBV7-2 to TRBJ2-6, with D possibly TRBD2 on 6 matching bases. CDR1 and CDR2 from the germline V gene are SGHTA and FQGNSA. With 7 bases removed from V and 4 bases from J, the gap between germline ends came to 23 bases. The CDR3 sequence is 18 residues long. CDR3 nucleotides: TGTGCCAGCACCCGTGTCGGCGGGGCTTCCTTAGGGGCCAACGTCCTGACTTTC. Protein: CASTRVGGASLGANVLTF.

This clone has a single count. V gene TRBV7-9 combines with J gene TRBJ2-7; TRBD1 aligns across 11 bases. The CDR3 covers 15 residues. The V gene's germline CDR1 is SEHNR and CDR2 FQNEAQ (reference sequence). The junction had 6 bases not matched to a gene; V was cut back by 5 bases and J by 3 bases. The CDR3 region is CASSPRGTGGYEQYF. In DNA form, the CDR3 reads TGTGCCAGCAGCCCCCGAGGGACAGGGGGCTACGAGCAGTACTTC.

This rearrangement joins TRBV4-3 to TRBJ1-6; tentative D call: TRBD1 (5 bases). The V end was cut by 5 bases, the J end by 9 bases, with 14 bases between. The CDR3 sequence is 14 residues long. Germline V gene lookup returns CDR1 LGHNA and CDR2 YSLEER. CDR3 loop: CASSIGTVTSPLHF. CDR3 coding DNA: TGCGCCAGCAGCATCGGGACTGTCACTTCACCCCTCCACTTT.

This clone came up a few times. The CDR3 sequence is CASSLDRGEVNEQFF. The CDR3, as DNA: TGTGCCAGCAGCCTCGACCGGGGGGAAGTGAATGAGCAGTTCTTC. The genes are TRBV13 and TRBJ2-1, with 7 bases that match TRBD2. The CDR3 has 15 residues. Germline V gives CDR1 PRHDT, CDR2 FYEKMQ (reference sequence). Trimming cost V 5 bases and J 7 bases; bases outside gene matches: 11.

The V gene is TRBV18, the J gene TRBJ2-3, with D unclear. This CDR3 is built from 14 residues. V lost 2 bases to trimming and J lost 4 bases, with 10 bases between them. Germline assignment: CDR1 KGHSH and CDR2 LQKENI. CDR3 sequence (DNA): TGTGCCAGCTCACCAGAGGCGAGGCCAGATACGCAGTATTTT. Its translation is CASSPEARPDTQYF.

The chain has TRBV24-1 and TRBJ2-1; 7 bases agree with TRBD2. The CDR3 length is 15 residues. J was trimmed by 7 bases and V by 7 bases; bases with no gene match: 12. Germline loops: CDR1 KGHDR, CDR2 SFDVKD. The CDR3 coding sequence is TGTGCCACCAGCAACCCCCGCGGGGGAATGAATGAGCAGTTCTTC. Translation: CATSNPRGGMNEQFF.

The chain employs TRBV4-1 and TRBJ1-2; 9 bases map to TRBD1. CDR3 length: 20 amino acids. Looked up from germline, CDR1 is MGHRA and CDR2 is YSYEKL. V gave up 0 bases and J gave up 6 bases; unmatched junction bases: 20. CDR3 region: CASSQEGGGTGPAPFDGYTF. In DNA, the CDR3 is TGCGCCAGCAGCCAAGAAGGAGGGGGGACAGGGCCTGCTCCCTTTGATGGCTACACCTTC.

The chain couples TRBV5-1 to TRBJ1-6; 7 bases are a match to TRBD1. The CDR3 is 17 amino acids. Germline CDR1 reads SGHRS; CDR2 reads YFSETQ. Trimming cost V 1 base and J 4 bases; bases outside gene matches: 8. CDR3 loop: CASSLRTGVDYNSPLHF. The DNA of the CDR3 is TGCGCCAGCAGCTTGAGAACAGGGGTCGATTATAATTCACCCCTCCACTTT.

The genes are TRBV10-1 and TRBJ2-7, with a possible D match to TRBD1 (6 bases). This CDR3 has 14 amino acids. Germline loops: CDR1 WNHNN, CDR2 SYGVQD (reference sequence). Trimming cost V 3 bases and J 0 bases, with 9 bases left between them. DNA of the CDR3: TGCGCCAGCAGTGATGGGGGCAGCTCCTACGAGCAGTACTTC. As protein: CASSDGGSSYEQYF.

The gene calls are TRBV3-1 (or the pseudogene TRBV3-2) and TRBJ1-3, with D maybe TRBD1 (6 bases). V lost 8 bases and J lost 4, with 18 bases in between. Germline CDR1 and CDR2: LGHDT and YNNKEL (reference sequence). This CDR3 spans 15 amino acids. In DNA form, the CDR3 reads TGTGCCAGCTCGTTAAGCCAGGGGTCAGGAAACACCATATATTTT. This gives the protein CASSLSQGSGNTIYF.

The V call is TRBV15, the J call TRBJ1-2; D is possibly TRBD1 (5 bases). V was cut by 4 bases and J by 4 bases, with 13 bases left in between. There are 14 residues in the CDR3. CDR1 is LNHNV, CDR2 YYDKDF, per germline (reference sequence). The CDR3 coding sequence is TGTGCCACCAGCACGTTGACAGTCCCCTATGGCTACACCTTC. Translated: CATSTLTVPYGYTF.

The chain uses TRBV24-1 and TRBJ1-2; unclear D gene. The CDR3 contains 13 residues. Per germline, CDR1 KGHDR and CDR2 SFDVKD. The V end lost 3 bases, the J end lost 5 bases, and 9 bases lay between the germline ends. The CDR3, as DNA: TGTGCCACCAGTGATCAAACGGTGTATGGCTACACCTTC. It yields the protein CATSDQTVYGYTF.

This chain uses TRBV9 with TRBJ2-1; 12 nucleotides agree with TRBD1. Germline trimming cut 2 bases from V and 8 bases from J; bases unmatched to any gene: 5. The CDR3 is made up of 15 amino acids. Per the germline V gene, CDR1 is SGDLS and CDR2 is YYNGEE. The CDR3 loop is CASSVGQGALDEQFF. CDR3 DNA sequence: TGTGCCAGCAGCGTGGGACAGGGGGCTTTGGATGAGCAGTTCTTC.

The J gene is TRBJ2-1, the V gene TRBV7-8, with 8 nucleotides matching TRBD2. After removal of 5 bases from V and 7 bases from J, the junction contained 10 bases not matched to a gene. Germline V gives CDR1 SGHVS, CDR2 FQNEAQ. The CDR3 length is 15 residues. This chain's CDR3 is CASSRQPGLGNEQFF. CDR3 bases: TGTGCCAGCAGCCGTCAACCGGGACTAGGAAATGAGCAGTTCTTC.

The V and J genes are TRBV7-2 and TRBJ2-3; 7 bases fit TRBD2. CDR1 is SGHTA, CDR2 FQGNSA, per germline. J gave up 3 bases and V 5 bases, and 8 bases lay outside the gene matches. The CDR3 runs 15 residues. The DNA for the CDR3 is TGTGCCAGCAGCGACCTTGGGGGGGTGACAGATACGCAGTATTTT. Residues: CASSDLGGVTDTQYF.

This chain uses TRBV27 with TRBJ2-7; D gene uncertain. Trimming removed 2 bases from V and 3 bases from J, with 14 bases in between. CDR3 length equals 15 residues. Germline CDR1 is MNHEY and CDR2 is SMNVEV (reference sequence). CDR3 in amino acids: CASSLGPLTGYEQYF. In DNA form, the CDR3 reads TGTGCCAGCAGTTTAGGCCCTTTGACGGGCTACGAGCAGTACTTC.

Comment on this clone: Other nucleotide sequences in the sample specify the same CDR3. The gene calls are TRBV24-1 and TRBJ2-2; tentative D call: TRBD1 (6 bases). V was clipped by 0 bases and J by 2 bases, with 9 bases between them. The CDR3 contains 16 residues. Germline values: CDR1 KGHDR, CDR2 SFDVKD. The CDR3: CATSDLTGKNTGELFF. The CDR3, as DNA: TGTGCCACCAGTGATTTGACAGGGAAAAACACCGGGGAGCTGTTTTTT.

J is TRBJ2-1 and V is TRBV7-3, with 8 bases matching TRBD1. The J segment lost 6 bases and the V segment lost 2 bases, leaving 6 bases of the junction unmatched. The germline V gene has CDR1 SGHTA and CDR2 FQGTGA. CDR3 length: 15 residues. CDR3 DNA: TGTGCCAGCAGCTTACAACAGGGGGGACTCAATGAGCAGTTCTTC. The encoded protein is CASSLQQGGLNEQFF.

The chain uses TRBV7-9 and TRBJ2-1; weak D call: TRBD1 (5 bases). Per the germline V gene, CDR1 is SEHNR and CDR2 is FQNEAQ (reference sequence). The CDR3 extends over 13 amino acids. The germline V and J ends were trimmed by 0 bases and 12 bases, with 12 bases remaining between them. As DNA, the CDR3 is TGTGCCAGCAGCTTAGCCTGGGGCTCAGGGCAGTTCTTC. Residues: CASSLAWGSGQFF.

This clone has just one count. V and J are TRBV12-3 or TRBV12-4 and TRBJ2-2, with D possibly TRBD1 on 6 matching bases. The CDR3 totals 12 residues. V lost 5 bases and J 5 bases, leaving 6 bases between the germline ends. The CDR3 spells CASSRGTGELFF. The CDR3 nucleotides are TGTGCCAGCAGTAGGGGGACCGGGGAGCTGTTTTTT.

The gene calls are TRBV21-1 and TRBJ2-7; no DNA check was done on the table's D call, TRBD2. TRBV21-1 is a listed pseudogene. The CDR3 loop spans 15 amino acids. DNA for the CDR3: TGTGCCAGCAGCAAACTAGCGGGGAATTCCTACGAGCAGTACTTC. Residues: CASSKLAGNSYEQYF.

V is TRBV24-1 and J is TRBJ2-5; TRBD2 matches at 8 bases. The CDR3 has 16 residues. Germline trimming cut 3 bases from V and 5 bases from J; bases unmatched to any gene: 10. The germline gives CDR1 KGHDR, CDR2 SFDVKD. The CDR3 sequence: CATSDPGGGQAETQYF. The CDR3 DNA reads TGTGCCACCAGTGATCCCGGGGGGGGTCAAGCCGAGACCCAGTACTTC.

This clone occurred once. This chain connects TRBV21-1 to TRBJ2-5; whether TRBD1, the table's D call, matches the DNA was not checked. TRBV21-1 is reported as a pseudogene. The CDR3 has 17 residues. CDR3 protein: CASSKEGKNCDQETQYF. CDR3 coding DNA: TGTGCCAGCAGCAAAGAGGGGAAAAACTGCGACCAAGAGACCCAGTACTTC.

The chain is built from TRBV3-1 (or the pseudogene TRBV3-2) and TRBJ1-5, with D hard to call. This CDR3 is 15 amino acids long. Trimming took off 5 bases at V and 4 bases at J, with 15 bases between the two ends. CDR1 and CDR2 (germline): LGHDT, YNNKEL (reference sequence). CDR3 nucleotide sequence: TGTGCCAGCAGCGTCACCTATGACACGAATCAGCCCCAGCATTTT. This gives the protein CASSVTYDTNQPQHF.